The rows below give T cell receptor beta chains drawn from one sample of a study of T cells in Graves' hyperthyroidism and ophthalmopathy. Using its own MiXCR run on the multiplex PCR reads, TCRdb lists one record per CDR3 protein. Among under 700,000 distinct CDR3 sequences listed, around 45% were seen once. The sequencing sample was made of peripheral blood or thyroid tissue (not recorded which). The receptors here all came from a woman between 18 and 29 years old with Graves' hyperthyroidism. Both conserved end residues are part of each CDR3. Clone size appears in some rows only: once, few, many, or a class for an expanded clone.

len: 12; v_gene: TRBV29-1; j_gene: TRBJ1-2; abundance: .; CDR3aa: CSVGGAGGYYTF
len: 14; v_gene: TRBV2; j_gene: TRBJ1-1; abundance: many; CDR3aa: CAQAGSAYDTEAFF
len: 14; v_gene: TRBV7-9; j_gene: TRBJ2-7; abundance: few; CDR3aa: CASSLERNSYEQYF
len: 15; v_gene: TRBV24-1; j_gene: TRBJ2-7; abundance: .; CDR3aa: CATSGPDRGSDEQYF
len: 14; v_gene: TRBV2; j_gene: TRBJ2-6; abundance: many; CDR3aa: CASIFSPGANVLTF
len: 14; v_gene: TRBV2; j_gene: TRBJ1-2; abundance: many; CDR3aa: CASGGTGGTRGYTF
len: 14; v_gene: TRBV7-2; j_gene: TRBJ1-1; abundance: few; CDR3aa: CASSLRARGVEAFF
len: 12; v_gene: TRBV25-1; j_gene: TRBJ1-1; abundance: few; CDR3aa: CATRPGRTEAFF
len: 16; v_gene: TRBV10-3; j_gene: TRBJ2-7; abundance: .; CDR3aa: CAIRDRQGGASYEQYF
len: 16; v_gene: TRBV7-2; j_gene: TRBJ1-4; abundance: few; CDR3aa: CASSFTGTVHAGKLFF
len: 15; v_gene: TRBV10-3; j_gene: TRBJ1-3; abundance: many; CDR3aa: CAISESKGAGNTIYF
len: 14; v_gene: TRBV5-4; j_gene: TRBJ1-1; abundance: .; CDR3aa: CASRGGARNTEAFF
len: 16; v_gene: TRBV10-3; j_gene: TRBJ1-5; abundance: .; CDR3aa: CASSATRGQEEQPQHF
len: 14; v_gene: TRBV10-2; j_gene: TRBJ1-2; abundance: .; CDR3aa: CASSQSDTSYGYTF
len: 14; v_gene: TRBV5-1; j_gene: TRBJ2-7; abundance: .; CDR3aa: CASSSRTPAYEQYF
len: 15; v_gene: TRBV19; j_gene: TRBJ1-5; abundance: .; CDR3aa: CASSIGQGEGQPQHF